Given below is one T cell receptor (beta chain) in context. A read error is the likely source, as a far larger clone sits one nucleotide away. The protocol was immunoSEQ multiplex PCR, while the TCRdb copy is restricted to in-frame clones and leaves out a portion. The profile covers approximately 500,000 clones, with more than 65% appearing a single time and roughly 13% taken by the ten largest. This sample stems from a study of shared clonotypes between healthy human individuals. Sequencing was carried out using PBMCs. This TCR came from a woman aged 40-49 years in good health. Some clones in this sample may be carry-over from other donors' samples.

CDR3 region: CASSQGAGGDYEQYF. The CDR3, as DNA: TGCGCCAGCAGCCAGGGAGCGGGAGGGGACTACGAGCAGTACTTC. This chain uses TRBV4-1 with TRBJ2-7, with 10 bases lining up with TRBD2. The CDR3 consists of 15 residues. CDR1 and CDR2 from the germline V gene are MGHRA and YSYEKL. Germline trimming cut 3 bases from V and 3 bases from J; bases unmatched to any gene: 5.